This entry lists 2 T cell receptor beta chains sequenced from one sample in a study of tumor-infiltrating lymphocytes in primary liver carcinoma. The roughly 17-31 mg bulk tissue piece was not sorted before simultaneous RNA and DNA extraction. A constant-region primer served to make TCR beta cDNA from roughly 500 ng total RNA. Nested multiplex PCR, run for three rounds with slightly modified ARM-PCR, yielded TCR beta libraries. Rounds one and two of PCR, each of 9 to 11 cycles, were primed with TRBV1-TRBV30 forward primers and a C-beta reverse primer. A single record per CDR3 protein comes from TCRdb applying MiXCR to the multiplex PCR reads. The profile covers some 38,000 distinct CDR3 sequences, with roughly four fifths appearing a single time and 16% taken by the ten largest. The sample consisted of liver tumor tissue from sampling region 4. Subset defined: tumor region T4, right-lateral pole. These receptors were obtained from a man aged 35-49 years with primary liver carcinoma and hepatitis B virus infection.

On this clonotype itself: The CDR3 does not end in the conserved phenylalanine or tryptophan, so this is likely a read error. The chain employs TRBV29-1 and TRBJ1-1; D may be TRBD1 (5 bases). Germline V lookup: CDR1 SQVTM, CDR2 ANQGSEA. V was clipped by 3 bases and J by 7 bases, with 21 bases between them. CDR3 length equals 15 residues. The CDR3 DNA sequence: TGCAGCGTTGACGGGGGATGGGGGATGAGGAGTGAAGCTTTCTCT. Amino acid sequence: CSVDGGWGMRSEAFS.

About this clonotype itself: An end of the junction differs from the germline gene, which may be a read error. The rearrangement joins TRBV29-1 to TRBJ2-5; 8 nucleotides align to TRBD1. This CDR3 contains 15 residues. CDR1 is SQVTM, CDR2 ANQGSEA, per germline. The CDR3 DNA is TGCAGCGTTGGGGGGACAGGACATCCGAAGGAGACCCAGTGCTTC. Encoded protein: CSVGGTGHPKETQCF.